The rows below give T cell receptor beta chains drawn from one sample of a study of T cells in Graves' hyperthyroidism and ophthalmopathy. TCRdb reprocessed the multiplex PCR reads via MiXCR and lists one record per CDR3 protein. There are fewer than 650,000 distinct CDR3 sequences in the sample; approximately 48% occur only once, and approximately 44% lies in the top ten. The sequenced material came from peripheral blood or thyroid tissue (not recorded which). All receptors come from an adult woman with Graves' disease, either hyperthyroidism or ophthalmopathy (not recorded which). The CDR3 runs from the conserved cysteine through the conserved F or W. Each record gives: J gene, clone size, D gene, V gene, CDR3 protein, CDR3 DNA. A D gene is named only where the DNA matches it firmly. Clone size is shown for a subset of rows, as once, few, many or a class of expanded clone.

TRBJ1-5 . TRBD1 TRBV5-1 CASSFDRGNQPQHF TGCGCCAGCAGCTTTGACAGGGGCAATCAGCCCCAGCATTTT
TRBJ1-2 few . TRBV5-1 CASSSRTNYGYTF TGCGCCAGCAGCTCCCGGACTAACTATGGCTACACCTTC
TRBJ2-5 . TRBD2 TRBV29-1 CSVEGGLVYETQYF TGCAGCGTTGAAGGTGGACTAGTATATGAGACCCAGTACTTC
TRBJ2-5 . TRBD1 TRBV7-4 CASSLWDSPWETQYF TGTGCCAGCAGCTTATGGGACAGCCCTTGGGAGACCCAGTACTTC
TRBJ1-6 . . TRBV5-1 CASSETRNSPLHF TGCGCCAGCAGCGAAACCAGAAATTCACCCCTCCACTTT
TRBJ1-6 many . TRBV13 CASSPTGEPLHF TGTGCCAGCAGCCCAACAGGAGAACCCCTCCACTTT
TRBJ2-7 . . TRBV7-2 CASSEPGGEQYF TGTGCCAGCAGCGAGCCAGGTGGCGAGCAGTACTTC
TRBJ1-2 . TRBD1 TRBV19 CASNKGQRYGYAF TGTGCCAGTAATAAGGGACAGCGCTATGGCTACGCCTTC
TRBJ2-7 . TRBD1 TRBV29-1 CSYQTGGGRYEQYF TGCAGCTACCAAACAGGGGGCGGTCGCTACGAGCAGTACTTC
TRBJ1-1 . . TRBV29-1 CSVASPLGTEAFF TGCAGCGTTGCGAGCCCTTTGGGCACTGAAGCTTTCTTT
TRBJ1-2 many . TRBV29-1 CSVEWRGPLGYTF TGCAGCGTTGAGTGGAGAGGCCCTCTTGGCTACACCTTC
TRBJ1-1 . TRBD1 TRBV3-1 CASSYGTGTNTEAFF TGTGCCAGCAGCTACGGGACAGGGACGAACACTGAAGCTTTCTTT
TRBJ1-1 few . TRBV9 CASSVGKGGTEAFF TGTGCCAGCAGCGTAGGCAAGGGGGGCACTGAAGCTTTCTTT
TRBJ2-7 . TRBD2 TRBV29-1 CSVVGIAGGPLYEQYF TGCAGCGTTGTCGGAATAGCGGGAGGGCCCTTATACGAGCAGTACTTC
TRBJ2-7 . TRBD2 TRBV10-3 CAISRTSGAYEQYF TGTGCCATCTCCCGGACTAGCGGCGCCTACGAGCAGTACTTC
TRBJ1-1 many TRBD1 TRBV5-1 CASSRDSTNTEAFF TGCGCCAGCAGCCGGGACAGCACGAACACTGAAGCTTTCTTT
TRBJ2-3 . TRBD1 TRBV15 CATSSNLGQGARADTQYF TGTGCCACCAGCAGCAACCTGGGGCAGGGGGCGCGTGCAGATACGCAGTATTTT
TRBJ1-2 . . TRBV9 CASSVEAGISGYTF TGTGCCAGCAGCGTAGAGGCAGGGATCTCTGGCTACACCTTC
TRBJ1-3 many . TRBV9 CASSDGSPGIGNTIYF TGTGCCAGCAGCGACGGCAGTCCCGGGATCGGGAACACCATATATTTT
TRBJ2-7 . TRBD2 TRBV10-3 CAISESGSGSSYEQYF TGTGCCATCAGTGAGTCCGGTAGCGGGAGCTCCTACGAGCAGTACTTC
TRBJ2-5 . . TRBV2 CASRGLGETQYF TGTGCCAGCAGGGGTCTGGGGGAGACCCAGTACTTC
TRBJ1-2 many . TRBV7-2 CASSPPGHRFGYTF TGTGCCAGCAGCCCGCCGGGACATCGGTTTGGCTACACCTTC
TRBJ2-5 . TRBD2 TRBV29-1 CSDRRAGGNHDQYF TGCAGCGACAGAAGGGCCGGGGGGAACCACGACCAGTACTTC
TRBJ1-1 few TRBD1 TRBV27 CASSLKGALTEAFF TGTGCCAGCAGTTTAAAGGGGGCCTTGACTGAAGCTTTCTTT
TRBJ2-5 . . TRBV2 CSSDRGWETQYF TGTTCCTCAGATAGGGGTTGGGAGACCCAGTACTTC
TRBJ2-7 many TRBD2 TRBV19 CASSVPGLADSSYEQYF TGTGCCAGTAGCGTACCGGGACTAGCGGACTCCTCCTACGAGCAGTACTTC
TRBJ2-6 . . TRBV2 CASRSRSSGANVLTF TGTGCCAGCAGGAGCCGGAGCTCTGGGGCCAACGTCCTGACTTTC
TRBJ2-7 . TRBD1 TRBV20-1 CSARRDRVRGYEQYF TGCAGTGCTAGACGCGACAGGGTGAGGGGATACGAGCAGTACTTC
TRBJ2-7 few . TRBV2 CASDRGSLAYEQYF TGTGCCAGCGATAGGGGATCTTTGGCCTACGAGCAGTACTTC
TRBJ2-5 many . TRBV6-5 CASSYSTGQETQYF TGTGCCAGCAGTTACTCGACGGGTCAAGAGACCCAGTACTTC
TRBJ1-4 . . TRBV2 CASRDGNEKLFF TGTGCCAGTAGGGACGGTAATGAAAAACTGTTTTTT
TRBJ1-1 . . TRBV5-1 CASTLGPTVGTEAFF TGCGCCAGCACCTTGGGGCCGACGGTCGGTACTGAAGCTTTCTTT